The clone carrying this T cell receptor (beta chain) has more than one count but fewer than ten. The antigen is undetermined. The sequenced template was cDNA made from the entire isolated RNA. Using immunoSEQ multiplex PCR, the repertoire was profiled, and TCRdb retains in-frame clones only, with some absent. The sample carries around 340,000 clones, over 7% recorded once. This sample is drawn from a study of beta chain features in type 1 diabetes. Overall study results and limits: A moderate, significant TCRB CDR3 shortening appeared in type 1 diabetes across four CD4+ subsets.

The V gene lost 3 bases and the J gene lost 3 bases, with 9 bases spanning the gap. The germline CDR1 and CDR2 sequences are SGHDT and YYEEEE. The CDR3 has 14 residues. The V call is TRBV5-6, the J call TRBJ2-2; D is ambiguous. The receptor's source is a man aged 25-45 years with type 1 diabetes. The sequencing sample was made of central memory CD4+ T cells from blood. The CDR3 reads CASSYNLHTGELFF. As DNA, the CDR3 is TGTGCCAGCAGCTATAACCTACACACCGGGGAGCTGTTTTTT.